This TCR beta chain was obtained from a study of cytomegalovirus exposure and HLA in healthy donors. Study-wide results and limits: In a later analysis, 17,000 or so TCR beta sequences were associated with HLA alleles at 0.05 false discovery rate.

Note on this clone: Antigen unknown.

The CDR3 is made up of 15 amino acids. The germline gives CDR1 MNHEY, CDR2 SMNVEV (reference sequence). V gave up 6 bases and J gave up 4 bases; unmatched junction bases: 12. The study ran its PCR with 60 Vbeta and 13 Jbeta primers. Produced via immunoSEQ multiplex PCR; TCRdb's table is partial and in-frame only. The repertoire includes just under 95,000 clones, roughly 86% of them detected once, and 5.6% sits in the top ten. Sample: PBMCs. V usage is TRBV27 and J usage is TRBJ2-7, with 7 positions matching TRBD2. The receptor was isolated from a woman younger than 30 in good health and CMV-seropositive. CDR3: CASSPWLERDYEQYF. CDR3 DNA sequence: TGTGCCAGCAGCCCGTGGCTAGAGCGGGATTACGAGCAGTACTTC.